These T cell receptor beta chains were read from a single sample in a study of shared clonotypes between healthy human individuals. Sequencing used immunoSEQ multiplex PCR; TCRdb keeps in-frame clones, though not all of them. The repertoire consists of some 360,000 clones, with about 73% occurring once and the leading ten covering under 11%. Sequences were obtained from memory CD4+ T cells sorted from blood. These receptors were obtained from a man in his thirties or forties in good health. Both conserved end residues are part of each CDR3. D genes are given only for firm matches. Size tells how often a clone was seen (once, few, many) or the class of an expanded clone, and some rows leave it out.

D	size	V	J	DNA	CDR3
TRBD1	few	TRBV5-6	TRBJ2-7	TGTGCCAGCAGCTTCCGGGACAGGACCTACGAGCAGTACTTC	CASSFRDRTYEQYF
.	.	TRBV4-1	TRBJ2-7	TGCGCCAGCAGCCAAACTGACGCGGCCTACGAGCAGTACTTC	CASSQTDAAYEQYF
TRBD1	.	TRBV11-3	TRBJ2-2	TGTGCCAGCAGCTTATCCCCGACAGGGAAGGAAACCGGGGAGCTGTTTTTT	CASSLSPTGKETGELFF
TRBD1	.	TRBV19	TRBJ2-5	TGTGCCAGTAGCAGACAGGGGGCCGAGGAGACCCAGTACTTC	CASSRQGAEETQYF
.	.	TRBV5-1	TRBJ2-1	TGCGCCAGCAGCGAGGGGACCCCCTACAATGAGCAGTTCTTC	CASSEGTPYNEQFF
.	.	TRBV6-5	TRBJ2-7	TGTGCCAGCAAAAATCAAGGAGGCTACGAGCAGTACTTC	CASKNQGGYEQYF
.	many	TRBV2	TRBJ1-1	TGTGCCAGCAGTCTCCAGGGTGCGGGCACTGAAGCTTTCTTT	CASSLQGAGTEAFF
.	.	TRBV6-5	TRBJ1-1	.	CAGSTSDRNTEAFF
.	.	TRBV7-8	TRBJ2-5	TGTGCCAGCAGCTTAGTAGGGCAGGGCTGGGAGACCCAGTACTTC	CASSLVGQGWETQYF
.	once	TRBV7-6	TRBJ2-7	TGTGCCAGCGGGGTGGTATCAGGCGGGTACGAGCAGTACTTC	CASGVVSGGYEQYF
TRBD2	.	TRBV4-2	TRBJ2-5	TGTGCCAGCAGCCAAGAGGATAGACTAGCAGAGACCCAGTACTTC	CASSQEDRLAETQYF
TRBD2	few	TRBV5-1	TRBJ2-3	TGCGCCAGCAGCTCCCTTAGCGGGAGAGGAGATACGCAGTATTTT	CASSSLSGRGDTQYF
.	few	TRBV7-2	TRBJ1-2	TGTGCCAGCAGCTTACTCCATCTAGATGGCTACACCTTC	CASSLLHLDGYTF
TRBD2	few	TRBV28	TRBJ2-1	TGTGCCAGCAGTCCCCCACTATCGGGGAGGGCCAATGAGCAGTTCTTC	CASSPPLSGRANEQFF
.	.	TRBV5-8	TRBJ1-3	TGTGCCAGCAGCTTGGCCGTCGGGGGCTCTGGAAACACCATATATTTT	CASSLAVGGSGNTIYF
.	.	TRBV6-1	TRBJ2-5	TGTGCCAGCCAAACCCATGGGCCTCAAGAGACCCAGTACTTC	CASQTHGPQETQYF
TRBD1	.	TRBV18	TRBJ2-6	TGTGCCAGCTCACTAAACAGGGGGCCTGGGGCCAACGTCCTGACTTTC	CASSLNRGPGANVLTF
.	few	TRBV6-5	TRBJ2-1	TGTGCCAGCAGTTACCTAGGGGGGGCCTACAATGAGCAGTTCTTC	CASSYLGGAYNEQFF
.	.	TRBV18	TRBJ2-3	TGTGCCAGCTCACCACTCAGGGATACGCAGTATTTT	CASSPLRDTQYF
TRBD1	.	TRBV11-2	TRBJ1-1	TGTGCCAGCAGCCCCGACTATGGGACAGGGGAAGCTTTCTTT	CASSPDYGTGEAFF
.	many	TRBV18	TRBJ2-1	TGTGCCAGCTCAACGGACCGAGCCAATGAGCAGTTCTTC	CASSTDRANEQFF
.	few	TRBV7-6	TRBJ2-1	TGTGCCAGCAGCTTTACGATCGGTAATGAGCAGTTCTTC	CASSFTIGNEQFF
.	few	TRBV2	TRBJ2-7	TGTGCCAGCAGCGATAAGGTTGGGACCTACGAGCAGTACTTC	CASSDKVGTYEQYF
TRBD1	.	TRBV10-3	TRBJ2-1	TGTGCCATCAGTGCGCAGGACAGGGCCCGTAATGAGCAGTTCTTC	CAISAQDRARNEQFF